One TCR beta chain is described in this entry. In the original workflow: Amplification with reference gene primers provided the estimates of nucleated cell counts. TCRdb's table, derived via immunoSEQ multiplex PCR, lists solely in-frame clones and lacks some. That table is the source of V, J and clone size, and D and trimming were worked out from the DNA. The data hold about 210,000 clones, with around 88% observed a single time. The record originates from a study of blood T cell repertoires in COVID-19. Study-level background: PBMCs, B-cell-depleted T cells, or T cells provided the cDNA or gDNA that made up the material.

The CDR3 has 18 residues. V lost 3 bases, J lost 10 bases, and 17 bases stayed unmatched. This clonotype was sampled from a man aged 45-60 years with active or convalescent COVID-19. Sequenced input: peripheral blood. The chain joins TRBV5-3 to TRBJ1-6; 9 nucleotides line up with TRBD1. TRBV5-3 carries the ORF label, with uncertain function. CDR3 protein: CARSSGLGVSGQGSPLHF. DNA of the CDR3: TGTGCCAGAAGCTCGGGATTGGGGGTCTCGGGACAGGGCTCACCCCTCCACTTT.